Shown below are 21 T cell receptor beta chains from a single sample sequenced in a study of cytomegalovirus exposure and HLA in healthy donors. The primer mix had 60 Vbeta and 13 Jbeta primers. Measured with immunoSEQ multiplex PCR; TCRdb has only the in-frame clones, and not every one. The data contain 65,000 to 70,000 clones, 55% to 75% of them singletons. Source material: PBMCs. These receptors were collected from a young woman in good health and CMV-seronegative.

This clone was found a few times. The chain employs TRBV6-5 and TRBJ2-2; possibly TRBD2 for D (5 bases). The V end was cut by 5 bases, the J end by 1 base, with 11 bases between. CDR1 MNHEY and CDR2 SVGAGI come from the germline V gene. The CDR3 runs 15 residues. The CDR3 reads CASSPLAGNTGELFF. The CDR3 DNA is TGTGCCAGCAGTCCGCTCGCGGGGAACACCGGGGAGCTGTTTTTT.

The chain uses TRBV4-3 and TRBJ1-4; D is ambiguous. Germline values: CDR1 LGHNA, CDR2 YSLEER. There are 15 residues in the CDR3. Trimming stripped 4 bases from V and 0 bases from J, with 9 bases between. This CDR3 reads CASSPVGTTNEKLFF. The DNA of the CDR3 is TGCGCCAGCAGCCCAGTCGGGACAACTAATGAAAAACTGTTTTTT.

V gene TRBV6-5 combines with J gene TRBJ1-2; no definite D call. V lost 4 bases to trimming and J lost 3 bases, with 18 bases between them. Per the germline V gene, CDR1 is MNHEY and CDR2 is SVGAGI. This CDR3 is 16 amino acids long. CDR3 sequence (DNA): TGTGCCAGCAGTTCCCTAGGAGGAGGGATGTACTATGGCTACACCTTC. Its protein product is CASSSLGGGMYYGYTF.

The V call is TRBV7-8, the J call TRBJ2-3; TRBD2 agrees at 10 bases. V trimming: 4 bases; J trimming: 4 bases; junction bases outside the gene matches: 11. The CDR3 consists of 17 residues. Germline values: CDR1 SGHVS, CDR2 FQNEAQ. The CDR3 here is CASSSAALAGFADTQYF. As DNA, the CDR3 is TGTGCCAGCAGCTCGGCGGCACTAGCGGGGTTCGCAGATACGCAGTATTTT.

This clone was observed a single time. The chain has TRBV27 and TRBJ2-7; perhaps TRBD2 as D (6 bases). Germline CDR1 reads MNHEY; CDR2 reads SMNVEV (reference sequence). Deletions cut 4 bases from V and 9 bases from J, with 16 bases between. The CDR3 has 13 residues. The CDR3 protein is CASSSVRYGRQYF. The DNA for the CDR3 is TGTGCCAGCAGTTCTGTCAGGTACGGGAGGCAGTACTTC.

This clone was observed a single time. Sequence at one end of the junction differs from germline and may be a read error. This chain connects TRBV11-3 to TRBJ1-1; tentatively, D is TRBD1 (5 bases). Germline V gives CDR1 SGHNT, CDR2 YENEEA. The CDR3 has 13 amino acids. Written as DNA, the CDR3 is TGTGCCAGCAGCTTAGATGCCCGACAGACGTTAATCTTT. Its protein product is CASSLDARQTLIF.

This clone showed up just a few times. V is TRBV7-2 and J is TRBJ1-6; 8 bases align to TRBD1. Germline CDR1 is SGHTA and CDR2 is FQGNSA. This CDR3 spans 17 amino acids. Trimming removed 1 base from V and 7 bases from J; junction bases left unmatched: 9. The CDR3 sequence is CASSLGGRGLPNSPLHF. CDR3 bases: TGTGCCAGCAGCTTAGGCGGCAGGGGGCTCCCCAATTCACCCCTCCACTTT.

This clone has a handful of counts. CDR3 coding DNA: TGTGCCAGCACCCCCGCGACTCAGCTTGGCGTCACTGAAGCTTTCTTT. Amino acids: CASTPATQLGVTEAFF. The chain links TRBV7-9 to TRBJ1-1; D is uncertain. There are 16 residues in the CDR3. Per germline, CDR1 SEHNR and CDR2 FQNEAQ (reference sequence). Trimming stripped 7 bases from V and 4 bases from J, with 22 bases between.

This clone was seen once. V usage is TRBV28 and J usage is TRBJ1-2; tentative D call: TRBD1 (5 bases). Germline CDR1 is MDHEN and CDR2 is SYDVKM. This CDR3 is built from 14 residues. The V gene lost 2 bases and the J gene lost 4 bases, with 11 bases spanning the gap. In DNA, the CDR3 is TGTGCCAGCAGTTTACGAGGCAGGGCCTATGGCTACACCTTC. Encoded protein: CASSLRGRAYGYTF.

V and J are TRBV2 and TRBJ1-5; the D gene is possibly TRBD1 (6 bases). This CDR3 comprises 16 residues. Between the trimmed V and J ends, which lost 7 bases and 1 base, there was a span of 17 bases. Germline values: CDR1 SNHLY, CDR2 FYNNEI. CDR3 protein: CASKVVGTNSNQPQHF. The CDR3 region has the DNA TGTGCCAGCAAGGTGGTAGGGACAAACAGCAATCAGCCCCAGCATTTT.

This clone has a handful of counts. V and J are TRBV19 and TRBJ2-7; D gene ambiguous. CDR3 length: 14 residues. V shed 5 bases and J shed 1 base, with 12 bases lying between them. Germline CDR1 and CDR2: LNHDA and SQIVND (reference sequence). DNA for the CDR3: TGTGCCAGTAGTTTGGGCCCACGGTCCTACGAGCAGTACTTC. Its translation is CASSLGPRSYEQYF.

This chain joins TRBV7-2 and TRBJ2-5; 10 bases agree with TRBD1. The CDR3 is made up of 14 amino acids. Germline V gene data show CDR1 as SGHTA and CDR2 as FQGNSA. The V and J ends lost 3 bases and 4 bases, in that order; junction bases with no gene match: 2. This CDR3 is CASSLTGGIETQYF. The CDR3 DNA reads as TGTGCCAGCAGCTTGACAGGGGGCATAGAGACCCAGTACTTC.

Comment on this clone: Without the conserved terminal phenylalanine or tryptophan, this CDR3 likely stems from a read error. For the CDR3, the DNA is TGTGCCAGCAGACCGGGACAGGGTTATGATAGCAATCAGCCCCAGCATGTT. It is translated as CASRPGQGYDSNQPQHV. J is TRBJ1-5 and V is TRBV28, with 9 bases lining up with TRBD1. The length of the CDR3 is 17 residues. Per the germline V gene, CDR1 is MDHEN and CDR2 is SYDVKM. The junction had 9 bases not matched to a gene; V was cut back by 6 bases and J by 0 bases.

This rearrangement joins TRBV30 to TRBJ2-1, with no clear D. Germline CDR1 and CDR2: GTSNPN and SVGIG (reference sequence). Trimming removed 5 bases at V and 0 bases at J, with 14 bases between. The CDR3 extends over 15 amino acids. CDR3: CAWERLASSYNEQFF. CDR3 bases: TGTGCCTGGGAGAGACTCGCGAGCTCCTACAATGAGCAGTTCTTC.

The chain employs TRBV6-1 and TRBJ1-2, with unresolved D. CDR1 is MNHNS, CDR2 SASEGT, per germline. Trimming cost V 8 bases and J 0 bases, with 13 bases left between them. The CDR3 is made up of 14 amino acids. As DNA, the CDR3 is TGTGCCAGCTTGTCAGGAACCGCTAACTATGGCTACACCTTC. Translated: CASLSGTANYGYTF.

This clone has only a few counts. The rearrangement uses TRBV18 and TRBJ2-7; possible D gene TRBD1, 5 bases. Per the germline V gene, CDR1 is KGHSH and CDR2 is LQKENI. The CDR3 has 15 amino acids. V gave up 1 base and J gave up 3 bases, with 13 bases separating them. CDR3 amino acids: CASSPQGPPYYEQYF. CDR3 DNA sequence: TGTGCCAGCTCACCACAGGGGCCCCCCTACTACGAGCAGTACTTC.

The chain uses TRBV7-9 and TRBJ1-5, with 7 positions matching TRBD1. V lost 0 bases, J lost 1 base, and 0 bases stayed unmatched. Germline-derived CDR1 and CDR2 are SEHNR and FQNEAQ (reference sequence). The CDR3 spans 15 residues. CDR3 residues: CASSLARGSNQPQHF. CDR3 nucleotides: TGTGCCAGCAGCTTAGCCAGGGGGAGCAATCAGCCCCAGCATTTT.

This clone was recorded a few times. This rearrangement joins TRBV10-3 to TRBJ2-7; D is possibly TRBD1 (6 bases). This CDR3 has 12 amino acids. Germline-derived CDR1 and CDR2 are ENHRY and SYGVKD. V lost 6 bases, J lost 3 bases, and 9 bases lay in between. The CDR3 DNA follows: TGTGCCATCAGCCAACAGGGCTACGAGCAGTACTTC. This translates into CAISQQGYEQYF.

The chain links TRBV7-3 to TRBJ2-3; D gene ambiguous. V lost 0 bases to trimming and J lost 4 bases, with 5 bases between them. The V gene's germline CDR1 is SGHTA and CDR2 FQGTGA. The CDR3 sequence is 13 residues long. The CDR3 region is CASSLTEPDTQYF. CDR3 sequence (DNA): TGTGCCAGCAGCTTAACTGAGCCAGATACGCAGTATTTT.

This clone was counted a few times. The chain employs TRBV5-4 and TRBJ1-4; 7 bases are a match to TRBD1. The J segment lost 3 bases and the V segment lost 4 bases, leaving 9 bases of the junction unmatched. CDR3 size: 16 residues. Germline assignment: CDR1 SGHNT and CDR2 YYREEE (reference sequence). The CDR3 spells CASSLLPGQSNEKLFF. In DNA, the CDR3 is TGTGCCAGCAGCCTCTTACCGGGACAGTCTAATGAAAAACTGTTTTTT. Looking up the rest from reference TRBV5-4 and TRBJ1-4 gives the full variable domain: ETGVTQSPTHLIKTRGQQVTLRCSSQSGHNTVSWYQQALGQGPQFIFQYYREEENGRGNFPPRFSGLQFPNYSSELNVNALELDDSALYLCASSLLPGQSNEKLFFGSGTQLSVL.

V gene TRBV9 combines with J gene TRBJ2-3; D gene uncertain. Germline CDR1 reads SGDLS; CDR2 reads YYNGEE. The V and J ends lost 3 bases and 0 bases respectively, with 11 bases between them. The length of the CDR3 is 15 residues. Here the CDR3 reads CASSETPRSTDTQYF. CDR3 in DNA: TGTGCCAGCAGCGAGACCCCGAGGAGCACAGATACGCAGTATTTT.